This passage covers 26 T cell receptor beta chains from one sample sequenced in a study of T cells in Graves' hyperthyroidism and ophthalmopathy. TCR beta CDR3 sequences were amplified from RNA transcripts. The HTBI primer set was used in a first-round RT-PCR of the TCR CDR3. In TCRdb, the multiplex PCR reads were re-called with MiXCR into one record per CDR3 protein. The table shows some 180,000 distinct CDR3 sequences, with roughly a sixth occurring only once. Specimen: blood. The receptors derive from a woman aged 50 to 65 with Graves' hyperthyroidism.

This clonotype occurred a few times. This chain links TRBV28 with TRBJ2-7; D perhaps matches TRBD1 (5 bases). Trimming removed 2 bases at V and 8 bases at J, with 19 bases between. CDR1 and CDR2 (germline): MDHEN, SYDVKM. CDR3 size: 15 residues. CDR3 sequence: CASSLRQGFLHKQYF. CDR3 DNA: TGTGCCAGCAGTTTACGCCAGGGCTTCCTCCACAAGCAGTACTTC.

This clonotype appeared many times. This chain joins TRBV20-1 and TRBJ2-7; D may be TRBD1 (5 bases). CDR3 length: 11 amino acids. Germline lookup yields CDR1 DFQATT and CDR2 SNEGSKA (reference sequence). V lost 4 bases to trimming and J lost 5 bases, with 9 bases between them. Here the CDR3 reads CSATDSNEQYF. The CDR3 DNA is TGCAGTGCTACAGACAGCAACGAGCAGTACTTC.

The V and J genes are TRBV10-3 and TRBJ2-5, with a weak D call TRBD1 (5 bases). Germline CDR1 reads ENHRY; CDR2 reads SYGVKD. The CDR3 runs to 16 residues. V was shortened by 4 bases and J by 1 base, with 16 bases between the two germline ends. The CDR3 here is CAISGGKRQSQETQYF. The CDR3 DNA follows: TGTGCCATCAGTGGTGGTAAAAGACAGTCCCAAGAGACCCAGTACTTC.

This clonotype was seen many times. This chain links TRBV14 with TRBJ2-1; tentative D call: TRBD2 (5 bases). The CDR3 has 14 residues. V lost 3 bases and J lost 2, with 8 bases in between. Germline V gene lookup returns CDR1 SGHDN and CDR2 FVKESK. CDR3 coding DNA: TGTGCCAGCAGCCATGCGACTACCTACAATGAGCAGTTCTTC. Its translation is CASSHATTYNEQFF.

Many counts were recorded for this clonotype. The gene calls are TRBV12-3 or TRBV12-4 and TRBJ1-1; D remains unclear. The CDR3 contains 14 residues. V gave up 5 bases and J gave up 1 base, with 11 bases separating them. CDR3 in amino acids: CASSPGLANTEAFF. CDR3 in DNA: TGTGCCAGCAGTCCTGGGCTCGCGAACACTGAAGCTTTCTTT.

In this sample, this clonotype turned up a few times. The genes are TRBV18 and TRBJ1-2, with a tentative D call TRBD1 (5 bases). V lost 1 base to trimming and J lost 7 bases, with 10 bases between them. Germline values: CDR1 KGHSH, CDR2 LQKENI. The CDR3 spans 13 residues. The CDR3 is CASSPLIDSGYTF. CDR3 coding DNA: TGTGCCAGCTCACCACTCATCGACAGTGGCTACACCTTC.

At least ten counts were recorded for this clonotype. This chain joins TRBV6-1 and TRBJ2-7; possible D gene TRBD1, 6 bases. The CDR3 has 16 amino acids. Per the germline V gene, CDR1 is MNHNS and CDR2 is SASEGT. The ends were cut back, 0 bases at V and 2 bases at J, with 14 bases in the middle. The CDR3 nucleotides are TGTGCCAGCAGTGAAGCGGGCTCACAGGGAGCCTACGAGCAGTACTTC. This translates into CASSEAGSQGAYEQYF.

This clonotype has a count of ten or more. The chain is built from TRBV7-2 and TRBJ2-1; D uncertain. The V end lost 1 base, the J end lost 3 bases, and 7 bases lay between the germline ends. This CDR3 has 14 residues. CDR1 and CDR2 from the germline V gene are SGHTA and FQGNSA. The CDR3 nucleotides are TGTGCCAGCAGCTTAGGTTGGGGCTACAATGAGCAGTTCTTC. Translation gives CASSLGWGYNEQFF.

This clonotype was observed a single time. V gene TRBV6-1 combines with J gene TRBJ1-2, with 9 positions matching TRBD1. The length of the CDR3 is 15 residues. CDR1 MNHNS and CDR2 SASEGT come from the germline V gene. Germline trimming cut 6 bases from V and 7 bases from J; bases unmatched to any gene: 12. The CDR3 sequence: CASSLTSGTGSGYTF. Here the CDR3 DNA reads TGTGCCAGCAGCCTTACCTCCGGGACAGGGAGTGGCTACACCTTC.

This clonotype was counted between two and nine times. V and J are TRBV28 and TRBJ2-1; D unclear. The CDR3 covers 15 residues. The germline CDR1 and CDR2 sequences are MDHEN and SYDVKM. Trimming cost V 4 bases and J 3 bases, with 13 bases left between them. The CDR3 protein is CASSSPDPDYNEQFF. As DNA, the CDR3 is TGTGCCAGCAGTTCCCCGGATCCCGACTACAATGAGCAGTTCTTC.

The V call is TRBV28, the J call TRBJ2-1; TRBD2 agrees at 9 bases. The J segment lost 7 bases and the V segment lost 4 bases, leaving 8 bases of the junction unmatched. The CDR3 sequence is 15 residues long. CDR1 and CDR2 from the germline V gene are MDHEN and SYDVKM. The CDR3 DNA is TGTGCCAGCAGTTACGGTGGCGGGAGGGTTAATGAGCAGTTCTTC. This translates into CASSYGGGRVNEQFF.

This clonotype turned up a few times. The gene calls are TRBV9 and TRBJ1-3, with D perhaps TRBD1 (5 bases). Trimming pared 0 bases from V and 0 bases from J, leaving 10 bases between. The germline V gene has CDR1 SGDLS and CDR2 YYNGEE. The CDR3 runs to 16 residues. The CDR3 here is CASSVAGQGSGNTIYF. The CDR3 DNA follows: TGTGCCAGCAGCGTAGCAGGGCAGGGCTCTGGAAACACCATATATTTT.

Regarding this clonotype: One base away lies a much larger clone, so this may be a sequencing read error. The gene calls are TRBV27 and TRBJ2-1, with D possibly being TRBD1 or TRBD2 (5 bases each). The CDR3 sequence is 14 residues long. The germline gives CDR1 MNHEY, CDR2 SMNVEV (reference sequence). V was trimmed by 5 bases and J by 6 bases, leaving 14 bases between them. CDR3 loop: CASSTSQGRNEQFF. CDR3 DNA: TGTGCCAGCAGTACGAGCCAGGGACGCAATGAGCAGTTCTTC.

The chain links TRBV24-1 to TRBJ2-3; D is undetermined. Germline assignment: CDR1 KGHDR and CDR2 SFDVKD. Deletions cut 6 bases from V and 2 bases from J, with 17 bases between. The CDR3 covers 16 residues. The CDR3 nucleotides read TGTGCCACCAGTCAGGCGGAAAGATCCTTCACAGATACGCAGTATTTT. Protein sequence: CATSQAERSFTDTQYF.

The gene calls are TRBV6-1 and TRBJ1-2, with a tentative D call TRBD1 (6 bases). Trimming left V 6 bases short and J 4 bases short, with 12 bases between. This CDR3 comprises 13 residues. From germline, CDR1 is MNHNS and CDR2 SASEGT. In DNA form, the CDR3 reads TGTGCCAGCAGCCAACAGGGAACCTATGGCTACACCTTC. Encoded protein: CASSQQGTYGYTF.

The gene calls are TRBV10-3 and TRBJ1-2; D remains unclear. V was pared by 2 bases and J by 5 bases, with 6 bases between. Germline V CDR1 and CDR2: ENHRY, SYGVKD. This CDR3 region has 12 residues. CDR3 sequence (DNA): TGTGCCATCAGTGAGGGAGATTATGGCTACACCTTC. Translated: CAISEGDYGYTF.

In this sample, this clonotype turned up once. This chain uses TRBV2 with TRBJ2-5, with TRBD1 matching over 11 bases. Germline V lookup: CDR1 SNHLY, CDR2 FYNNEI. Trimming at V came to 4 bases and at J to 5 bases, leaving 3 bases not matched to a gene. The CDR3 is made up of 14 amino acids. CDR3 DNA: TGTGCCAGCAGTGGGACAGGGGGCGTGGAGACCCAGTACTTC. Its translation is CASSGTGGVETQYF.

The chain combines TRBV6-4 with TRBJ1-1; D is unclear. The length of the CDR3 is 17 residues. Deletions cut 2 bases from V and 2 bases from J, with 18 bases between. Germline V gene sequence: CDR1 MRHNA, CDR2 SNTAGT. The CDR3 DNA sequence: TGTGCCAGCAGTGACCCAAGAAGAGATGAGACCAACACTGAAGCTTTCTTT. It encodes CASSDPRRDETNTEAFF.

Notes on this clonotype: This may stem from a read error, because a much larger clone lies one nucleotide away. The rearrangement joins TRBV10-3 to TRBJ1-2; TRBD1 matches 8 bases. V lost 3 bases, J lost 4 bases, and 19 bases stayed unmatched. CDR1 is ENHRY, CDR2 SYGVKD, per germline. This CDR3 is built from 19 residues. CDR3 bases: TGTGCCATCAGTGACTTCGGACAGGTTGACGGAGGGACAGGCTATGGCTACACCTTC. It specifies CAISDFGQVDGGTGYGYTF.

This clonotype was picked up many times. The V and J genes are TRBV20-1 and TRBJ2-7; D might be TRBD1 (6 bases). CDR1 and CDR2 from the germline V gene are DFQATT and SNEGSKA (reference sequence). The CDR3 extends over 14 amino acids. V lost 6 bases, J lost 3 bases, and 18 bases lay in between. Here the CDR3 reads CSAASGQDLYEQYF. CDR3 sequence (DNA): TGCAGTGCGGCCTCGGGACAAGACCTCTACGAGCAGTACTTC.

At least ten counts were recorded for this clonotype. The chain has TRBV11-3 and TRBJ2-2, with a weak D call TRBD1 (7 bases). The CDR3 runs 15 residues. Trimming cost V 6 bases and J 0 bases, with 11 bases left between them. Germline values: CDR1 SGHNT, CDR2 YENEEA. For the CDR3, the DNA is TGTGCCAGCAGGCGGGACAGCTCGAACACCGGGGAGCTGTTTTTT. It encodes CASRRDSSNTGELFF.

The chain carries TRBV12-3 or TRBV12-4 and TRBJ2-7, with 9 bases lining up with TRBD1. V lost 2 bases and J lost 2; bases outside the gene matches: 4. This CDR3 has 15 residues. The CDR3 loop is CASSLTRTGAYEQYF. The CDR3 DNA sequence: TGTGCCAGCAGTTTAACTAGGACAGGGGCCTACGAGCAGTACTTC.

This clonotype showed up many times. The J gene is TRBJ2-3, the V gene TRBV7-2, with D unresolved. The CDR3 runs to 14 residues. Looked up from germline, CDR1 is SGHTA and CDR2 is FQGNSA. The V gene lost 1 base and the J gene lost 3 bases, with 8 bases spanning the gap. This CDR3 reads CASSLGARTDTQYF. The CDR3 DNA reads as TGTGCCAGCAGCTTAGGCGCCAGAACAGATACGCAGTATTTT.

At least ten counts were recorded for this clonotype. The chain has TRBV28 and TRBJ1-2; no firm D call. The V and J ends lost 3 bases and 6 bases respectively, with 14 bases between them. Per the germline V gene, CDR1 is MDHEN and CDR2 is SYDVKM. The CDR3 has 14 residues. The CDR3 region is CASSFGGSSDGYTF. In DNA, the CDR3 is TGTGCCAGCAGTTTCGGCGGGAGCTCGGATGGCTACACCTTC.

There are a few counts of this clonotype. The gene calls are TRBV7-8 and TRBJ2-1; D not resolved. Germline CDR1 is SGHVS and CDR2 is FQNEAQ. Trimming pared 2 bases from V and 8 bases from J, leaving 13 bases between. The CDR3 is 14 residues long. The CDR3 coding sequence is TGTGCCAGCAGCTTAATCGTTGGAAGCCATGAGCAGTTCTTC. The encoded protein is CASSLIVGSHEQFF.

This clonotype showed up many times. The chain carries TRBV3-1 and TRBJ2-2; the match to TRBD2 covers 8 bases. The CDR3 is made up of 15 amino acids. Looked up from germline, CDR1 is LGHDT and CDR2 is YNNKEL (reference sequence). V lost 4 bases and J lost 6; bases outside the gene matches: 7. CDR3 DNA: TGTGCCAGCAGCCGGCCCGGGACTAGTGCCGGGGAGCTGTTTTTT. It is translated as CASSRPGTSAGELFF.